The 21 T cell receptor beta chains listed next were all sequenced from one sample in a study of T-cell reconstitution after alpha-beta-depleted transplantation in children. Preparation of the TCRbeta library used unique molecular identifiers. TCRdb used MiXCR to reprocess the PCR reads, holding one entry per CDR3 protein. The repertoire includes about 540,000 distinct CDR3 sequences, roughly 27% of them detected once, and under 45% sits in the top ten. The sequences come from PBMCs, collected before TCRalphabeta/CD19-depleted stem cell transplant. The receptors come from a boy under two years old with Wiskott-Aldrich syndrome, due to receive a stem cell transplant.

This clonotype was seen only a few times. J is TRBJ1-2 and V is TRBV5-1; a possible D gene is TRBD1 (5 bases). The V end was cut by 3 bases, the J end by 2 bases, with 14 bases between. Germline V gene lookup returns CDR1 SGHRS and CDR2 YFSETQ. This CDR3 is built from 15 residues. The CDR3 protein is CASSWGDGENYGYTF. The CDR3 nucleotides read TGCGCCAGCAGCTGGGGGGACGGAGAGAACTATGGCTACACCTTC.

The sample holds a few counts of this clonotype. V usage is TRBV12-3 or TRBV12-4 and J usage is TRBJ2-3, with 8 nucleotides matching TRBD1. V lost 3 bases and J lost 2; bases outside the gene matches: 7. This CDR3 is built from 16 residues. CDR3 amino acids: CASSLFGDRTTDTQYF. CDR3 in DNA: TGTGCCAGCAGTTTGTTCGGGGACAGGACCACAGATACGCAGTATTTT.

This chain's CDR3 is CSAPLTSGASYEQYF. CDR3 DNA sequence: TGCAGTGCTCCGTTAACTAGCGGGGCCTCCTACGAGCAGTACTTC. The genes are TRBV20-1 and TRBJ2-7; 10 nucleotides match TRBD2. Germline trimming cut 5 bases from V and 0 bases from J; bases unmatched to any gene: 7. Germline V gene lookup returns CDR1 DFQATT and CDR2 SNEGSKA (reference sequence). This CDR3 spans 15 amino acids.

This chain connects TRBV30 to TRBJ2-6; no reliable D call. V was trimmed by 0 bases and J by 0 bases, leaving 12 bases between them. From germline, CDR1 is GTSNPN and CDR2 SVGIG (reference sequence). This CDR3 region has 17 residues. Here the CDR3 reads CAWSVRLDLSGANVLTF. The CDR3 region has the DNA TGTGCCTGGAGTGTTCGGTTGGACCTCTCTGGGGCCAACGTCCTGACTTTC.

The genes are TRBV20-1 and TRBJ1-6; weak D call: TRBD1 (6 bases). Germline CDR1 reads DFQATT; CDR2 reads SNEGSKA (reference sequence). The CDR3 contains 15 residues. V was cut by 2 bases and J by 4 bases, with 12 bases left in between. CDR3 nucleotide sequence: TGCAGTGCTAGACCCGGGGGCGCGTATAATTCACCCCTCCACTTT. It is translated as CSARPGGAYNSPLHF.

This clonotype was observed a few times. The chain combines TRBV5-1 with TRBJ2-3; the D gene is possibly TRBD1 (6 bases). This CDR3 has 16 amino acids. Germline assignment: CDR1 SGHRS and CDR2 YFSETQ. Trimming took 0 bases from V and 3 from J, leaving 14 bases between them. The CDR3 DNA sequence: TGCGCCAGCAGCTTGGACGGGCAGGGGAGTACAGATACGCAGTATTTT. Translation: CASSLDGQGSTDTQYF.

This clonotype was seen only once. In DNA, the CDR3 is TGCGCCAGCAGCTTGCTCCGAAGCCAAGAGACCCAGTACTTC. Its translation is CASSLLRSQETQYF. The chain has TRBV5-1 and TRBJ2-5; D gene ambiguous. The CDR3 runs 14 residues. Germline CDR1 is SGHRS and CDR2 is YFSETQ. The germline V and J ends were trimmed by 1 base and 1 base, with 8 bases remaining between them.

The chain combines TRBV5-1 with TRBJ2-1, with a weak D call TRBD2 (6 bases). V lost 0 bases and J 10 bases, leaving 14 bases between the germline ends. Germline-derived CDR1 and CDR2 are SGHRS and YFSETQ. CDR3 length: 14 amino acids. Written as DNA, the CDR3 is TGCGCCAGCAGCTTGGCCAGGAGGGTCGGGGAGCAGTTCTTC. Protein: CASSLARRVGEQFF.

The V gene is TRBV5-1, the J gene TRBJ2-1; perhaps TRBD2 as D (6 bases). Trimming took off 0 bases at V and 8 bases at J, with 18 bases between the two ends. The CDR3 covers 16 residues. CDR1 and CDR2 (germline): SGHRS, YFSETQ. The CDR3 is CASSLGLREWGDEQFF. The CDR3 bases are TGCGCCAGCAGCTTGGGTTTACGGGAGTGGGGCGATGAGCAGTTCTTC.

The rearrangement joins TRBV29-1 to TRBJ2-3; D remains ambiguous. V was trimmed by 7 bases and J by 4 bases, leaving 9 bases between them. The CDR3 runs 11 residues. Germline V gives CDR1 SQVTM, CDR2 ANQGSEA. The CDR3: CSAPRADTQYF. CDR3 coding DNA: TGCAGCGCTCCCCGGGCAGATACGCAGTATTTT.

This clonotype occurred a few times. The chain employs TRBV20-1 and TRBJ1-2, with 7 bases identical to TRBD1. From germline, CDR1 is DFQATT and CDR2 SNEGSKA (reference sequence). Trimming removed 3 bases from V and 8 bases from J; junction bases left unmatched: 6. CDR3 length equals 12 residues. This CDR3 reads CSASGTASGYTF. CDR3 in DNA: TGCAGTGCTAGTGGGACAGCCTCGGGCTACACCTTC.

This clonotype is a singleton in its sample. The chain employs TRBV27 and TRBJ2-7; D is perhaps TRBD1 or TRBD2 (5 bases each). The V gene lost 1 base and the J gene lost 5 bases, with 12 bases spanning the gap. The germline V gene encodes CDR1 MNHEY and CDR2 SMNVEV (reference sequence). The CDR3 runs 14 residues. This CDR3 is CASSLWDGANEQYF. DNA for the CDR3: TGTGCCAGCAGTTTATGGGACGGTGCTAACGAGCAGTACTTC.

The CDR3 loop reads CASSRGGQDPYF. DNA of the CDR3: TGTGCCAGCAGCCGAGGGGGTCAGGACCCGTACTTC. The rearrangement links TRBV2 to TRBJ2-7; D may be TRBD1 (6 bases). This CDR3 contains 12 residues. With 6 bases removed from V and 12 bases from J, the gap between germline ends came to 18 bases. Germline CDR1 reads SNHLY; CDR2 reads FYNNEI.

The chain uses TRBV12-3 or TRBV12-4 and TRBJ2-5, with D tentatively TRBD1 (5 bases). The CDR3 length is 15 residues. V lost 5 bases to trimming and J lost 2 bases, with 15 bases between them. The DNA of the CDR3 is TGTGCCAGCAGTCTCTTGGGGCCGAGGCAAGAGACCCAGTACTTC. As protein: CASSLLGPRQETQYF.

In its sample, this clonotype was seen once. The V and J genes are TRBV29-1 and TRBJ2-1; 12 bases fit TRBD2. Unmatched junction bases numbered 10, after V lost 3 bases and J lost 4 bases. The germline V gene encodes CDR1 SQVTM and CDR2 ANQGSEA. CDR3 size: 17 residues. CDR3 bases: TGCAGCGTTGATGCAAGGGCTAGCGGGAGGGGGTACAATGAGCAGTTCTTC. This codes for CSVDARASGRGYNEQFF.

This clonotype showed up just a few times. This sequence joins TRBV5-1 and TRBJ2-1; TRBD2 aligns across 10 bases. Trimming took 4 bases from V and 0 from J; bases not matched to a gene: 7. This CDR3 spans 17 amino acids. Germline V lookup: CDR1 SGHRS, CDR2 YFSETQ. The CDR3 protein is CASSPGASGSSYNEQFF. The CDR3 coding sequence is TGCGCCAGCAGCCCTGGGGCTAGCGGGAGCTCCTACAATGAGCAGTTCTTC.

This chain joins TRBV5-1 and TRBJ2-5; D unclear. With 0 bases removed from V and 0 bases from J, the gap between germline ends came to 6 bases. CDR3 length equals 14 residues. The germline V gene encodes CDR1 SGHRS and CDR2 YFSETQ. CDR3 sequence reads: CASSLEINQETQYF. The CDR3 DNA reads TGCGCCAGCAGCTTGGAGATCAACCAAGAGACCCAGTACTTC.

The chain joins TRBV5-5 to TRBJ2-1, with 7 nucleotides matching TRBD1. The CDR3 loop spans 15 amino acids. With V trimmed by 6 bases and J by 0 bases, 6 bases remained unmatched. Germline loops: CDR1 SGHKS, CDR2 YYEKEE (reference sequence). The CDR3 DNA reads as TGTGCCAGCACACGGACAGGTAGCTCCTACAATGAGCAGTTCTTC. It encodes CASTRTGSSYNEQFF.

The chain is built from TRBV5-1 and TRBJ2-5, with 13 bases lining up with TRBD2. Germline CDR1 and CDR2: SGHRS and YFSETQ. After removal of 4 bases from V and 4 bases from J, the junction contained 4 bases not matched to a gene. The length of the CDR3 is 15 residues. In nucleotides, the CDR3 is TGCGCCAGCAGCAGAGGACTAGCGGGAGCAGAGACCCAGTACTTC. Translating gives CASSRGLAGAETQYF.

This clonotype came up a few times. This CDR3 reads CSAIRLAGPNEQFF. CDR3 bases: TGCAGTGCCATCCGACTAGCGGGACCCAATGAGCAGTTCTTC. V gene TRBV20-1 combines with J gene TRBJ2-1, with 11 bases matching TRBD2. This CDR3 spans 14 amino acids. After removal of 6 bases from V and 6 bases from J, the junction contained 7 bases not matched to a gene. The V gene's germline CDR1 is DFQATT and CDR2 SNEGSKA (reference sequence).

This clonotype was counted a few times. This chain links TRBV6-1 with TRBJ2-7; possibly TRBD2 for D (6 bases). From germline, CDR1 is MNHNS and CDR2 SASEGT. V shed 10 bases and J shed 2 bases, with 15 bases lying between them. The CDR3 spans 13 residues. CDR3 loop: CATRAGATYEQYF. CDR3 in DNA: TGTGCCACTCGAGCGGGCGCTACCTACGAGCAGTACTTC.